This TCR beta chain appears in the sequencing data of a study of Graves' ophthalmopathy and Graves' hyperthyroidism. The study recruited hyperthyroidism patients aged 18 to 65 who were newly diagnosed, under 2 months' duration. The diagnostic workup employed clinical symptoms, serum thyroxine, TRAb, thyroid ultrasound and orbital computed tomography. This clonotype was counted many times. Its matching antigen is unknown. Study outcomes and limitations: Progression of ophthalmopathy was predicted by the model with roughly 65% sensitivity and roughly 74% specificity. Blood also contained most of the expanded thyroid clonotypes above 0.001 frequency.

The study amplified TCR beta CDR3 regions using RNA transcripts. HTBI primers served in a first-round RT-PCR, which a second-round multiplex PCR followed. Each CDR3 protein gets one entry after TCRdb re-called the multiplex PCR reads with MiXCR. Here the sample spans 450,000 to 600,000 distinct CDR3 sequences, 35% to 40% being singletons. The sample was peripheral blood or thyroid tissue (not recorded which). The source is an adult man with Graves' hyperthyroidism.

CDR3: CASSLESRGYGYTF. In nucleotides, the CDR3 is TGTGCCAGCAGCTTAGAGTCCCGGGGCTATGGCTACACCTTC. The chain carries TRBV7-2 and TRBJ1-2, with D unresolved. Germline CDR1 SGHTA, CDR2 FQGNSA. This CDR3 spans 14 amino acids. The V and J ends lost 1 base and 4 bases respectively, with 10 bases between them.